The T cell receptor beta chain described here comes from a study of CD8 T cells in ankylosing spondylitis (TCRdb year 2017). With respect to the entire study: To find TCR variants linked to disease, the study profiled T cell receptor beta repertoires in ankylosing spondylitis patients and healthy donors. The whole study cohort included under 140 healthy donors and about two dozen ankylosing spondylitis patients. Peripheral blood was sampled, and synovial fluid was additionally collected from ankylosing spondylitis patients. Study-wide findings and limitations: A TCR beta motif of several highly homologous amino acid variants appeared characteristic of blood from ankylosing spondylitis patients. A CD8+ phenotype was shown by the disease-linked clones, which were found at relatively low frequencies in peripheral blood. Some TCR beta motif variants had previously been reported in synovial fluid and blood of reactive arthritis patients, which suggested common disease-initiation mechanisms. According to the report, matched synovial fluid samples from ankylosing spondylitis patients were significantly enriched for the disease-linked clones.

This clonotype was detected a few times. Its antigen is currently not known. No base-level quality is on record; no much larger clone is a single base apart. After removal of 1 base from V and 4 bases from J, the junction retains 3 bases not matched to a gene. Counted from cysteine to phenylalanine, this CDR3 has 14 amino acids. The read is trimmed to its CDR3 DNA, 42 bases read in frame from base 1. CDR1 and CDR2 are drawn from the germline V gene: SGHRS, YFSETQ. TCRdb lists the instrument as Illumina HiSeq 2500. Quantitative 5'-RACE with molecular barcodes was used to prepare TCR beta libraries. The original methods were these. Disease-linked TCR variants were identified with a new computational method built on a probabilistic model of VDJ rearrangement. TCRdb reanalyzed the raw reads on its own, using fastp at Q25 for trimming and MiXCR for clone calling, and kept in-frame beta chains. All rows with the same CDR3 protein become a single entry with the most common DNA and genes. The authors' filters were not applied to this entry. This sample lists a few hundred thousand distinct CDR3 sequences; about 20% were detected once. The top ten clones comprise 7.5% to 9.5% of the sample.

The receptor's source is a male donor with ankylosing spondylitis or in good health (not recorded which). Source material: blood, either unsorted or a sorted T cell fraction (not recorded which). The receptor chain draws on TRBV5-1 and TRBJ2-3; 7 central nucleotides agree with TRBD1. The DNA is as follows: TGCGCCAGCAGCTTGTGGGACAGCCCAGATACGCAGTATTTT. This is translated as CASSLWDSPDTQYF.